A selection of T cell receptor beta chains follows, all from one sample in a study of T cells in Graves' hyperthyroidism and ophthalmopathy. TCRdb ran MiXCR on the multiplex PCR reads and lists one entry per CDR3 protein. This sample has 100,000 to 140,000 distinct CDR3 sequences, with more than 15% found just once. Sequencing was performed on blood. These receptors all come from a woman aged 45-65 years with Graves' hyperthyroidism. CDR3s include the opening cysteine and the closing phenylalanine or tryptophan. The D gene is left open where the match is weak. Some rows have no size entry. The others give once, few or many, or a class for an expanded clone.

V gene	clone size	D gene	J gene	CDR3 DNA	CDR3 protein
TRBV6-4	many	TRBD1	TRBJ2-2	TGTGCCAGCAGTACTATGAATACCGGGACAGGGGGTCGGATCGGTCCGGAGCTGTTTTTT	CASSTMNTGTGGRIGPELFF
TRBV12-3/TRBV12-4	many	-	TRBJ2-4	TGTGCCAGCAGTTTTCAGGAGGTGCAAAACATTCAGTACTTC	CASSFQEVQNIQYF
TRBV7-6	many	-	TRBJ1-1	TGTGCCAGCAGCTTCCCGACAGGTGCGGCTGAAGCTTTCTTT	CASSFPTGAAEAFF
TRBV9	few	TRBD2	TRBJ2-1	TGTGCCAGCTCCCTTCTAGCGGGAGGGCCCGATGAGCAGTTCTTC	CASSLLAGGPDEQFF
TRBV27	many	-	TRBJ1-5	TGTGCCAGCAGTTTCAGGGGCTTCAATCAACCCCAGCATTTT	CASSFRGFNQPQHF
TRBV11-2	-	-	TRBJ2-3	TGTGCCAGCAGCTTTGTACAGGGCACAGATACGCAGTATTTT	CASSFVQGTDTQYF
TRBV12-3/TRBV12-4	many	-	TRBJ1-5	TGTGCCAGCAGTTTAGGTCAGGGGTTCGATCAGCCCCAGCATTTT	CASSLGQGFDQPQHF
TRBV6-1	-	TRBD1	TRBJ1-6	TGTGCCAGCAGCGTGACAGGGGGTTCACCCCTCCACTTT	CASSVTGGSPLHF
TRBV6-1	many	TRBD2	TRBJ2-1	TGTGCCAGCAGTTGGACTAGCGGAACTAATGAGCAGTTCTTC	CASSWTSGTNEQFF
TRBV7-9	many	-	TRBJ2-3	TGTGCCAGCAGCGACGGAGGCACAGATACGCAGTATTTT	CASSDGGTDTQYF
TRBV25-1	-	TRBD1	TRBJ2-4	TGTGCCAGCAGTGAGGACAGGGTGGCCAAAAACATTCAGTACTTC	CASSEDRVAKNIQYF
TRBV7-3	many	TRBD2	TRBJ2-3	TGTGCCAGCAGCCTGTCCCCGGGAGGGGCAGATACGCAGTATTTT	CASSLSPGGADTQYF
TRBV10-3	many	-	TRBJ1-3	TGTGCCATCAGTGAGTCTGGGGGTTCTGGAAACACCATATATTTT	CAISESGGSGNTIYF
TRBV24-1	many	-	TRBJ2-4	TGTGCCACCAGTGCCCGGGATCGGAACATTCAGTACTTC	CATSARDRNIQYF
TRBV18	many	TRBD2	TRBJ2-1	TGTGCCAGCTCACCGAAACTAGCGGACAATGAGCAGTTCTTC	CASSPKLADNEQFF
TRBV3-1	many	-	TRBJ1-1	TGTGCCAGCAGCCAGAACACTGAAGCTTTCTTT	CASSQNTEAFF
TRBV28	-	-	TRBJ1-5	TGTGCCAGCCGTGCCGGGCCCATGGGAAATCAGCCCCAGCATTTT	CASRAGPMGNQPQHF
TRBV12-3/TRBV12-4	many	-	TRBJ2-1	TGTGCCAGCAGCCACGCCCCAGGGACCTACAATGAGCAGTTCTTC	CASSHAPGTYNEQFF
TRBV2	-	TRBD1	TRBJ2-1	TGTGCCAGCACGGGGACAGTCTACGAGCAGTTCTTC	CASTGTVYEQFF
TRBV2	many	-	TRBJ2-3	TGTGCCAGCTTTCGAGGGGACACAGATACGCAGTATTTT	CASFRGDTDTQYF
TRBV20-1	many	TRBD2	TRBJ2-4	TGCAGTGCTAGAGGCCCGACTAGCGGGAGGGGGGACATTCAGTACTTC	CSARGPTSGRGDIQYF
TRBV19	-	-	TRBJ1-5	TGTGCCAGTAGTATTGGGGCAGAGAAGGATCAGCCCCAGCATTTT	CASSIGAEKDQPQHF
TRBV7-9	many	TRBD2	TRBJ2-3	TGTGCCAGCAGCTTGACTAGCGCCAGCACAGATACGCAGTATTTT	CASSLTSASTDTQYF
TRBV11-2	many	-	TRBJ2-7	TGTGCCAGCAGCTTATCAAGTGTCGGCACCTACGAGCAGTACTTC	CASSLSSVGTYEQYF
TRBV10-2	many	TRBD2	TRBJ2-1	TGCGCCAGCAGTGATACGACTAGCGGGAGCAATGAGCAGTTCTTC	CASSDTTSGSNEQFF
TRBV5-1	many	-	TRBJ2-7	TGCGCCAGCAGCTTGGTGGCGTCTAGCTCCTACGAGCAGTACTTC	CASSLVASSSYEQYF
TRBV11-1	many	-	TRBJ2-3	TGTGCCAGCAGCTCACCTGGGGGAGGCACAGATACGCAGTATTTT	CASSSPGGGTDTQYF
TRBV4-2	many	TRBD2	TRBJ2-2	TGTGCCAGCAGCCAACAACTAGCGGGAGGCACCGGGGAGCTGTTTTTT	CASSQQLAGGTGELFF
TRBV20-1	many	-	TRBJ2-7	TGCAGTGCCCCTTCTCGCGAGCGTCGAGCCTACGAGCAGTACTTC	CSAPSRERRAYEQYF
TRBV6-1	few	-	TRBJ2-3	TGTGCCAGCAGTGAAGCGCTTCGGGATTCCACAGATACGCAGTATTTT	CASSEALRDSTDTQYF
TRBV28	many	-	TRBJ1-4	TGTGCCAGCAGTTTATATAGCGAACTGTTTTTT	CASSLYSELFF
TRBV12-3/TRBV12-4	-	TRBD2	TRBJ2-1	TGTGCCAGCAGTTCTTATGCCCGGGGGACTAGCGGGAGCGATGAGCAGTTCTTC	CASSSYARGTSGSDEQFF
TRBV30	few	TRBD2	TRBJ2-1	TGTGCCTGGCAGACTAGCGGGAGAAATGAGCAGTTCTTC	CAWQTSGRNEQFF
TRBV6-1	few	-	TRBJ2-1	TGTGCCAGCAGAGCTGGACAGTGGCAGTTCTTC	CASRAGQWQFF
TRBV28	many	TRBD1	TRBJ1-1	TGTGCCAGCAGTTTAGAGGGGGCTAACACTGAAGCTTTCTTT	CASSLEGANTEAFF
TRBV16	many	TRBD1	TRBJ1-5	TGTGCCAGCAGCCTGGGGACAGGGTACCTGAGCAATCAGCCCCAGCATTTT	CASSLGTGYLSNQPQHF
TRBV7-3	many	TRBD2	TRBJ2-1	TGTGCCAGCAGCTCCGGACTAGCGGGAGTATCAAATGAGCAGTTCTTC	CASSSGLAGVSNEQFF
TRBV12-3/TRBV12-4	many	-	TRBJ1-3	TGTGCCAGCAGAATTTTTACCGGGATCTCACCTCCCATATATTTT	CASRIFTGISPPIYF
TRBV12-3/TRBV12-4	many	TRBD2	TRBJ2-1	TGTGCCAGCAGTTTAGTCGGGGGGAGGGCCTACAATGAGCAGTTCTTC	CASSLVGGRAYNEQFF
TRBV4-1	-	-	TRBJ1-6	TGCGCCAGCAGCCAATTAAGTAAAAATTCACCCCTCCACTTT	CASSQLSKNSPLHF
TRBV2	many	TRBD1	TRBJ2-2	TGTGCCAGCAGTGGCCGGGACAGGAACACCGGGGAGCTGTTTTTT	CASSGRDRNTGELFF
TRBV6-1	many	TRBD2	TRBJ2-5	TGTGCCAGCACTGAGCGGGGGGTAGGAGAGACCCAGTACTTC	CASTERGVGETQYF
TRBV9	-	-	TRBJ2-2	TGTGCCAGCATGTCTGAATACACCGGGGAGCTGTTTTTT	CASMSEYTGELFF
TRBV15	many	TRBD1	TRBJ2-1	TGTGCCACCAGCATGGACAGGGCCAAATCCAATGAGCAGTTCTTC	CATSMDRAKSNEQFF